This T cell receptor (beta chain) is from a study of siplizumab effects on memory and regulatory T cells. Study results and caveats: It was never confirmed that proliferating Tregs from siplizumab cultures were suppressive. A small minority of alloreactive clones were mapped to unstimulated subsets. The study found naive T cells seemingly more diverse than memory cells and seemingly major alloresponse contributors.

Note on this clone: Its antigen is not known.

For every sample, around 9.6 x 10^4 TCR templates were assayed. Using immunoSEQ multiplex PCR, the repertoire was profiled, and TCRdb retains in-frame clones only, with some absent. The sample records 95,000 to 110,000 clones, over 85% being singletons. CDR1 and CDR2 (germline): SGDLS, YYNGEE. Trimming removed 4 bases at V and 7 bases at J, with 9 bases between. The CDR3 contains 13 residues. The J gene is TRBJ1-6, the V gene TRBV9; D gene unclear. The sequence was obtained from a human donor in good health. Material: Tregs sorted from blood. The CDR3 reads CASSPTVNSPLHF. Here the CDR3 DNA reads TGTGCCAGCAGCCCCACAGTAAATTCACCCCTCCACTTT.